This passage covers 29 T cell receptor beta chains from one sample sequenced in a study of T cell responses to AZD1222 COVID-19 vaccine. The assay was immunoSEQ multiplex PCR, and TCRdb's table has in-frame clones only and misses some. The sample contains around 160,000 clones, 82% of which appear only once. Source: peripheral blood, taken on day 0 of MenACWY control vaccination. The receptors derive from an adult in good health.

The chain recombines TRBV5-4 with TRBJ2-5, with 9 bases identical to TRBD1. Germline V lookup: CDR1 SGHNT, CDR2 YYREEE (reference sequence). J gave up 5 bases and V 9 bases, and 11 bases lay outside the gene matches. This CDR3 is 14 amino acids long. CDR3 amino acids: CAINRGQNTETQYF. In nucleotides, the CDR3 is TGTGCCATAAACAGGGGGCAAAATACGGAGACCCAGTACTTC.

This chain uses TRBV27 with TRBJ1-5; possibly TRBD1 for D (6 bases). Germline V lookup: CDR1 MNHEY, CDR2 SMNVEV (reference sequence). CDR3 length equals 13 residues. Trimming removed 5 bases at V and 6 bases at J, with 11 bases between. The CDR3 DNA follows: TGTGCCAGCAGTCACACAGGGATTCAGCCCCAGCATTTT. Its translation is CASSHTGIQPQHF.

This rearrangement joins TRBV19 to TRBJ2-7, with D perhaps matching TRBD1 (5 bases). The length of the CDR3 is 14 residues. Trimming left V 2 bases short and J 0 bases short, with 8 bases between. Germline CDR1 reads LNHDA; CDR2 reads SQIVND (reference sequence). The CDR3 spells CASSIQGISYEQYV. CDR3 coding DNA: TGTGCCAGTAGTATACAGGGAATCTCCTACGAGCAGTACGTC.

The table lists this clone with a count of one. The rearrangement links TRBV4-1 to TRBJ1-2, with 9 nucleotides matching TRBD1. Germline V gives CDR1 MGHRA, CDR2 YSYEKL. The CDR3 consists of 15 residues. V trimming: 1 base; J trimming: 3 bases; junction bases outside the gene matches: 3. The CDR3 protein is CASSQAGTGHYGYTF. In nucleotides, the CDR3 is TGCGCCAGCAGCCAAGCCGGGACAGGGCACTATGGCTACACCTTC.

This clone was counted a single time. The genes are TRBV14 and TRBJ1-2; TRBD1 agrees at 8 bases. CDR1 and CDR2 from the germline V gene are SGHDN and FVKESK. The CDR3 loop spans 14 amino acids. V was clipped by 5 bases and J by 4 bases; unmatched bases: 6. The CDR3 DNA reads TGTGCCAGCAGCTCAGGGGGCAGCCCCTATGGCTACACCTTC. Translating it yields CASSSGGSPYGYTF.

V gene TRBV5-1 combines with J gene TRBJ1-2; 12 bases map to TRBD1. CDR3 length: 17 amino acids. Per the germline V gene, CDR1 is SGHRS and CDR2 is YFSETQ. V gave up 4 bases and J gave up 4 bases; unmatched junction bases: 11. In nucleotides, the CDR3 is TGCGCCAGCAGCCCCGGGACAGGGGGCTTCATTGGCTATGGCTACACCTTC. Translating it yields CASSPGTGGFIGYGYTF.

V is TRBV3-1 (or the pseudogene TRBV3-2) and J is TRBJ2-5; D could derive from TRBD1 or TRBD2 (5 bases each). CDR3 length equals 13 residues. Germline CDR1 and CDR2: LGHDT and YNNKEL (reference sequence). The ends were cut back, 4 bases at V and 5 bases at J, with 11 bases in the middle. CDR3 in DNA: TGTGCCAGCAGCCGGGGGTACCGGGAGACCCAGTACTTC. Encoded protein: CASSRGYRETQYF.

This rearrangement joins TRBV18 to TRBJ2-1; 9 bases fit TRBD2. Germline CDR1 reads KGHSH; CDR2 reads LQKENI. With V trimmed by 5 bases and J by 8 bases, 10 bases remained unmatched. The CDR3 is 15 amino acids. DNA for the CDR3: TGTGCCAGCTCAGCGGGGGGGAGGATTCCCGATGAGCAGTTCTTC. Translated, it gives CASSAGGRIPDEQFF.

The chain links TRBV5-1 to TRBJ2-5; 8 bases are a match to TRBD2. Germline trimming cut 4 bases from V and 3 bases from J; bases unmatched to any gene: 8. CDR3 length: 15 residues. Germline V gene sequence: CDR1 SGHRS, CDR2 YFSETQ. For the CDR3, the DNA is TGCGCCAGCAGCCCCGGGGGGGCCGGAGAAGAGACCCAGTACTTC. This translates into CASSPGGAGEETQYF.

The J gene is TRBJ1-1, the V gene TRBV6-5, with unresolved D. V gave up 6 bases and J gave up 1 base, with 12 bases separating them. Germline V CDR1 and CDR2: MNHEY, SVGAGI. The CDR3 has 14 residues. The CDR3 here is CASSQNGGNTEAFF. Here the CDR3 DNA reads TGTGCCAGCAGCCAAAACGGAGGGAACACTGAAGCTTTCTTT.

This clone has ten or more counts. The CDR3 is CASRGDNSPLHF. The CDR3 DNA is TGTGCCAGCAGGGGGGATAATTCACCCCTCCACTTT. The chain couples TRBV6-5 to TRBJ1-6; TRBD1 might be the D (5 bases). CDR3 size: 12 residues. Germline assignment: CDR1 MNHEY and CDR2 SVGAGI. Trimming stripped 6 bases from V and 5 bases from J, with 5 bases between.

The CDR3 region has the DNA TGCGCCAGGGGCGAGGGGAGCCCGACAACTGGGGCCAACGTCCTGACTTTC. Its translation: CARGEGSPTTGANVLTF. The chain recombines TRBV10-1 with TRBJ2-6; D tentatively reads TRBD1 or TRBD2 (5 bases each). In germline, CDR1 is WNHNN, CDR2 SYGVQD (reference sequence). V gave up 9 bases and J gave up 2 bases, with 20 bases separating them. CDR3 size: 17 residues.

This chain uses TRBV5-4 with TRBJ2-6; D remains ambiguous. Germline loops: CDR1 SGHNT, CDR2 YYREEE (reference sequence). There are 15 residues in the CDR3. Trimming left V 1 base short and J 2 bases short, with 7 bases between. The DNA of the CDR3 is TGTGCCAGCAGCTTGTATTTGGCTGGGGCCAACGTCCTGACTTTC. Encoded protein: CASSLYLAGANVLTF.

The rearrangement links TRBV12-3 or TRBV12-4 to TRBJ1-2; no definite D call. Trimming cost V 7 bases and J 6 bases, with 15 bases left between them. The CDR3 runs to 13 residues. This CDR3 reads CASTLGGIHGYTF. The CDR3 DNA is TGTGCCAGCACCCTCGGTGGGATTCATGGCTACACCTTC.

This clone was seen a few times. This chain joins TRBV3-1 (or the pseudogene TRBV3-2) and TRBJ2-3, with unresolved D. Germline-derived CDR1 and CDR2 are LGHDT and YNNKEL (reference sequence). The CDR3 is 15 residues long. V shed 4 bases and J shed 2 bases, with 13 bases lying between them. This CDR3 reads CASSPTFWPTDTQYF. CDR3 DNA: TGTGCCAGCAGCCCAACTTTTTGGCCCACAGATACGCAGTATTTT.

The CDR3 coding sequence is TGTGCCAGCAGTTCCCGGGCCCGGAATTCCTACGAGCAGTACGTC. Protein: CASSSRARNSYEQYV. This chain connects TRBV6-5 to TRBJ2-7, with unresolved D. Germline loops: CDR1 MNHEY, CDR2 SVGAGI. CDR3 length: 15 residues. V lost 4 bases to trimming and J lost 1 base, with 14 bases between them.

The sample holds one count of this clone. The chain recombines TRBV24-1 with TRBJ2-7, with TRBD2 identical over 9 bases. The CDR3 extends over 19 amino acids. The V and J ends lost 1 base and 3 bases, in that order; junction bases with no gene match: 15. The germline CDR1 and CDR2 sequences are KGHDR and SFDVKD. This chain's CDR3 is CATSDLSLAGFCLYYEQYF. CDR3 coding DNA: TGTGCCACCAGTGATTTATCCCTAGCGGGGTTCTGCCTGTACTACGAGCAGTACTTC.

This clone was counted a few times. This CDR3 reads CASSLMRGRTNEKLFF. CDR3 bases: TGTGCCAGCAGCTTAATGAGGGGGAGGACTAATGAAAAACTGTTTTTT. The chain joins TRBV11-2 to TRBJ1-4; perhaps TRBD1 as D (6 bases). Deletions cut 2 bases from V and 2 bases from J, with 12 bases between. Germline V gene lookup returns CDR1 SGHAT and CDR2 FQNNGV. The CDR3 consists of 16 residues.

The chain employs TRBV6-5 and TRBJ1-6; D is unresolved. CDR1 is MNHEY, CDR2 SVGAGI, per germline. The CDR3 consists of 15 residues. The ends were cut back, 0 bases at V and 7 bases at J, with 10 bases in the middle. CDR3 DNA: TGTGCCAGCAGTTACTCGGGGAGACCGAATTCACCCCTCCACTTT. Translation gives CASSYSGRPNSPLHF.

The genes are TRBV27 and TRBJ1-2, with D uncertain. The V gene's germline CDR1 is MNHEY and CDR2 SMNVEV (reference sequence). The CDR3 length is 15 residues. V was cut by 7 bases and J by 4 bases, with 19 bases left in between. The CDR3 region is CASTPLGEVGYGYTF. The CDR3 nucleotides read TGTGCCAGCACCCCCCTTGGGGAGGTGGGCTATGGCTACACCTTC.

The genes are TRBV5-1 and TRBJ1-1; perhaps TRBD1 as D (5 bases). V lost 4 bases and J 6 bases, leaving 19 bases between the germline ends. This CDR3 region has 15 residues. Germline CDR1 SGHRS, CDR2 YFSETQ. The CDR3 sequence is CASSGPQVGVPEAFF. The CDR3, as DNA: TGCGCCAGCAGCGGGCCGCAAGTGGGGGTCCCTGAAGCTTTCTTT.

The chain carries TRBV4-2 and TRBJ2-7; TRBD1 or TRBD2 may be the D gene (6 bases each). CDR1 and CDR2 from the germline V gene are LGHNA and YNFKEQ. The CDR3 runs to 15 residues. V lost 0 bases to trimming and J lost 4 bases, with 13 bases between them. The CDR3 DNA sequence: TGTGCCAGCAGCCAAGAAGTTGAGGGGGGATACGAGCAGTACTTC. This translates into CASSQEVEGGYEQYF.

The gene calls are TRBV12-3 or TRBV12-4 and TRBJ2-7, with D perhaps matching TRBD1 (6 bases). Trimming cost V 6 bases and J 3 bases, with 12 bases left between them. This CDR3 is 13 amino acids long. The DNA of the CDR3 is TGTGCCAGCAGCACCGGGACACACTACGAGCAGTACTTC. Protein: CASSTGTHYEQYF.

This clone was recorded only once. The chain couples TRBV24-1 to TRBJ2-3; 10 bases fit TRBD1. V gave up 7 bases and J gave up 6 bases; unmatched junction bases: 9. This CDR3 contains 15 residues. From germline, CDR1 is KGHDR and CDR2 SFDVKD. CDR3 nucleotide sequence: TGTGCCACCAGCCTGACAGGGGGCGCTGGGGATACGCAGTATTTT. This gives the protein CATSLTGGAGDTQYF.

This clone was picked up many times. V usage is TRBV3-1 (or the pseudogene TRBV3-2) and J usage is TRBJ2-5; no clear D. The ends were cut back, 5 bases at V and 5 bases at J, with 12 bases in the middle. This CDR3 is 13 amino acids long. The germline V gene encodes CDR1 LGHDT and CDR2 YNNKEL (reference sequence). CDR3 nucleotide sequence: TGTGCCAGCAGCGCCCGACGTCGGGAGACCCAGTACTTC. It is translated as CASSARRRETQYF.

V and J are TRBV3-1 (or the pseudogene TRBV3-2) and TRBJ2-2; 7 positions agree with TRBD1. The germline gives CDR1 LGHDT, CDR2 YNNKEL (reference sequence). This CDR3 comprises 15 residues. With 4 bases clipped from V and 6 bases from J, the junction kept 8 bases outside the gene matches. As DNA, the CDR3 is TGTGCCAGCAGCCCCAGACAGGGTCCGGCCGGGGAGCTGTTTTTT. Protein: CASSPRQGPAGELFF.

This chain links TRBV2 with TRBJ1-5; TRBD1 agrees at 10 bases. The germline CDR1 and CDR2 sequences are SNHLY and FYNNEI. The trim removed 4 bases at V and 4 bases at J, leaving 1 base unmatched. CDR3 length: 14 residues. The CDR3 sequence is CASSGTGGNQPQHF. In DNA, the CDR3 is TGTGCCAGCAGTGGGACAGGGGGGAATCAGCCCCAGCATTTT.

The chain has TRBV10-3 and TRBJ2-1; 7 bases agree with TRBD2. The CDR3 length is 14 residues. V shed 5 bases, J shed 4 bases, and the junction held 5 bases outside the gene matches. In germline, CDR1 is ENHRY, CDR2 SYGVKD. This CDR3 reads CAISPGLTYNEQFF. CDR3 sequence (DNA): TGTGCCATCAGTCCGGGACTAACTTACAATGAGCAGTTCTTC.

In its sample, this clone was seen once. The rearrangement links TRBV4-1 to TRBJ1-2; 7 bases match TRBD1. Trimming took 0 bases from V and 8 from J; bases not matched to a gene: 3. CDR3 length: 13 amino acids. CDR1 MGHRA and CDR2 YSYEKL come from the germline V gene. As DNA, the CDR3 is TGCGCCAGCAGCCAAGAACCAGGGGGAGGCTACACCTTC. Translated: CASSQEPGGGYTF.